This T cell receptor beta chain was obtained from a study of T cells in localized non-small cell lung cancer. CDR3 length: 15 amino acids. The V gene's germline CDR1 is MDHEN and CDR2 SYDVKM. V lost 3 bases, J lost 0 bases, and 10 bases lay in between. This clone has a handful of counts. Sequencing used immunoSEQ multiplex PCR; TCRdb keeps in-frame clones, though not all of them. Of tens of thousands of clones listed, roughly 92% were seen once; the top ten hold roughly 21%. This TCR was recovered from a man between 40 and 75 years old with stage I lung adenocarcinoma. The sequenced sample was peripheral blood, obtained before any cancer treatment. The chain is built from TRBV28 and TRBJ2-3; D not resolved. The CDR3 nucleotides read TGTGCCAGCAGTTTCTACGGTACTAGCACAGATACGCAGTATTTT. It codes for CASSFYGTSTDTQYF.